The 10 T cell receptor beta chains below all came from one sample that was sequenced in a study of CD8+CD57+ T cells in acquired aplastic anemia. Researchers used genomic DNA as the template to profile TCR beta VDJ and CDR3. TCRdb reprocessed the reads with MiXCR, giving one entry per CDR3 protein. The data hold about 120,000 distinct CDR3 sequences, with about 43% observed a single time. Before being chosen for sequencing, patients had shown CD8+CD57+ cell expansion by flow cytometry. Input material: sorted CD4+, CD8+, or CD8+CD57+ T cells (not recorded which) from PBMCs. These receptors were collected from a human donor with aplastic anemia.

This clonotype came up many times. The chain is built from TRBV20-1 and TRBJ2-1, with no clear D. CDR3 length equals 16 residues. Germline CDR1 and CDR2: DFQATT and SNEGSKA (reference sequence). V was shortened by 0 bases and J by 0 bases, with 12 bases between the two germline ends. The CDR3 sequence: CSARDLLLPSYNEQFF. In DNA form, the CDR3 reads TGCAGTGCTAGAGATCTCTTGCTACCCTCCTACAATGAGCAGTTCTTC.

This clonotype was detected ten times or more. The chain's CDR3 is CSAPGTFRRETQYF. The CDR3 region has the DNA TGCAGTGCTCCAGGGACCTTCCGGAGGGAGACCCAGTACTTC. V and J are TRBV20-1 and TRBJ2-5; either TRBD1 or TRBD2 may supply D (5 bases each). Germline V CDR1 and CDR2: DFQATT, SNEGSKA (reference sequence). CDR3 length: 14 residues. V was shortened by 5 bases and J by 5 bases, with 18 bases between the two germline ends.

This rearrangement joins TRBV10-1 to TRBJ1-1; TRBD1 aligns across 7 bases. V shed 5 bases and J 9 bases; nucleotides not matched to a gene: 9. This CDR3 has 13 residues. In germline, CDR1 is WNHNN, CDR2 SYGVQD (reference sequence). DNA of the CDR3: TGCGCCAGCAGTCCGACAGGGACGGCGCAAGCTTTCTTT. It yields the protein CASSPTGTAQAFF.

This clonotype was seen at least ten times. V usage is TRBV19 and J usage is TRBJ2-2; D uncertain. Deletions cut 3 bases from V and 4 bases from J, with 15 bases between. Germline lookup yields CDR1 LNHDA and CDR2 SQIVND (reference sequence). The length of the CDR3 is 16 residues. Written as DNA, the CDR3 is TGTGCCAGTAGTATGAAGGCCCAGATATTCACCGGGGAGCTGTTTTTT. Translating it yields CASSMKAQIFTGELFF.

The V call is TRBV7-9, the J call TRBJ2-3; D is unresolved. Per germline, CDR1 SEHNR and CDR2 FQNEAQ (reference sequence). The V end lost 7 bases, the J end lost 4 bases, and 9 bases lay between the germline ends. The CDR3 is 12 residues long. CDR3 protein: CASTVVPDTQYF. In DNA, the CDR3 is TGTGCCAGCACCGTGGTTCCAGATACGCAGTATTTT.

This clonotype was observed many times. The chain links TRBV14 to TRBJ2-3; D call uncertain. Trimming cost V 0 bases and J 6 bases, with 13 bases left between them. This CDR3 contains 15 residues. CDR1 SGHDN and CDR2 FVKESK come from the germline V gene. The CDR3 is CASSQDRLDVDTQYF. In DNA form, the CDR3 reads TGTGCCAGCAGCCAAGATCGGCTGGATGTGGATACGCAGTATTTT.

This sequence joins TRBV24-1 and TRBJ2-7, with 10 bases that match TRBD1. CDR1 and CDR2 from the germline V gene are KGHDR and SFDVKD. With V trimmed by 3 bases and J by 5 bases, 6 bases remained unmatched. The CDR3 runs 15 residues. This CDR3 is CATSDPGTGDNEQYF. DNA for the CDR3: TGTGCCACCAGTGATCCCGGGACAGGGGATAACGAGCAGTACTTC.

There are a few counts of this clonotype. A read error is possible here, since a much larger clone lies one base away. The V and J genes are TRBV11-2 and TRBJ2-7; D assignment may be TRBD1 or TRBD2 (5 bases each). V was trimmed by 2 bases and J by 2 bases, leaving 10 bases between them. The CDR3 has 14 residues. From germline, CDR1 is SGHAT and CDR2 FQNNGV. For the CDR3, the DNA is TGTGCCAGCAGCTTAAAAGGGGACCCCTACGAGCAGTACGTC. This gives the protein CASSLKGDPYEQYV.

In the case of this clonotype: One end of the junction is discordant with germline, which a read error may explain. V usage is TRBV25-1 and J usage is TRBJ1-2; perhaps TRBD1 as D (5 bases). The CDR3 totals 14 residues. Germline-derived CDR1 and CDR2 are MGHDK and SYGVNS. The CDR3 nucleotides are TGTCCCAGCAGTGGATACCCAGGGCAACGGGGCTACACCTTC. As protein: CPSSGYPGQRGYTF.

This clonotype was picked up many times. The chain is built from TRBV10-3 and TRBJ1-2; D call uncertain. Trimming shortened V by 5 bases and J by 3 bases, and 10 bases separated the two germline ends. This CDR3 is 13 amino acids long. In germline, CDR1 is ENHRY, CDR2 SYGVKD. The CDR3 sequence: CAISPEQDYGYTF. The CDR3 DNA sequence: TGTGCCATCAGTCCGGAGCAAGACTATGGCTACACCTTC.